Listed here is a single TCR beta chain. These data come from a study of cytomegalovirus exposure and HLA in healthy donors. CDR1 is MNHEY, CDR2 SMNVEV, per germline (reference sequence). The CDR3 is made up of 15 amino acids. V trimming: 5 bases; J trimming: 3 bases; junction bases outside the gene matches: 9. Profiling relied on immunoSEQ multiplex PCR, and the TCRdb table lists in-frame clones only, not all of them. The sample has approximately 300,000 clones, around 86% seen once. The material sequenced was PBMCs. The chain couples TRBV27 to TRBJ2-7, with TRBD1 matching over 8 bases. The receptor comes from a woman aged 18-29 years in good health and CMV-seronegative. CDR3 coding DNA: TGTGCCAGCAGTCCCCAGAGGACAGGGAACTACGAGCAGTACTTC. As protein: CASSPQRTGNYEQYF.